This record covers a single TCR beta chain. Antigen specificity is unknown. Clones were sequenced by immunoSEQ multiplex PCR, and TCRdb holds only the in-frame ones, with some missing. The sample lists about 120,000 clones, around 93% occurring once. The data were taken from a study of siplizumab effects on memory and regulatory T cells. V was pared by 0 bases and J by 2 bases, with 9 bases of the junction left unmatched. This CDR3 is 16 amino acids long. CDR1 is GTSNPN, CDR2 SVGIG, per germline (reference sequence). Regarding the study as a whole: Confirmation was lacking for the suppressive function of proliferating Tregs derived from siplizumab cultures. Unstimulated subsets were the mapping target of only a minor fraction of alloreactive clones. Assignment of a naive or memory phenotype failed for roughly 80-96% of the proliferating CD4+ or CD8+ clones.

The sample consisted of non-Treg CD4+ T cells sorted from blood. This clonotype was obtained from a human donor in good health. The chain joins TRBV30 to TRBJ2-7; 8 positions agree with TRBD2. As DNA, the CDR3 is TGTGCCTGGAGTGTACCTCGCACTAGCGGAACCTACGAGCAGTACTTC. It encodes CAWSVPRTSGTYEQYF.